Listed below are T cell receptor beta chains from one sample, sequenced in a study of control samples from healthy donors and cancer patients. TCRdb keeps only in-frame clones here, not all; method: immunoSEQ multiplex PCR. The sample lists about 98,000 clones; about four fifths were seen once. Sequencing input: blood. The receptors shown here come from a man in his sixties in good health. The CDR3 runs from the conserved cysteine through the conserved F or W. A D gene is named only where the DNA matches it firmly. Size values are once, few and many counts, or a class for expanded clones, and some rows have none.

CDR3aa: CASSPGQGAPNEQYF
CDR3nt: TGTGCCAGCAGCCCCGGGCAGGGGGCGCCCAACGAGCAGTACTTC
abundance: -
v_gene: TRBV13
d_gene: TRBD1
j_gene: TRBJ2-7

CDR3aa: CASSLQGAYEQYF
CDR3nt: TGTGCCAGCAGCTTACAGGGTGCCTACGAGCAGTACTTC
abundance: few
v_gene: TRBV13
d_gene: -
j_gene: TRBJ2-7

CDR3aa: CASRPGTAPTYEQYF
CDR3nt: TGTGCCAGCAGGCCCGGGACAGCCCCCACCTACGAGCAGTACTTC
abundance: -
v_gene: TRBV5-4
d_gene: TRBD1
j_gene: TRBJ2-7

CDR3aa: CASSRQGGEKLFF
CDR3nt: TGCGCCAGCTCGAGACAGGGGGGTGAAAAACTGTTTTTT
abundance: -
v_gene: TRBV10-2
d_gene: TRBD1
j_gene: TRBJ1-4

CDR3aa: CASSLTWGLDEKLFF
CDR3nt: TGCGCCAGCAGCTTAACCTGGGGGCTTGATGAAAAACTGTTTTTT
abundance: -
v_gene: TRBV5-1
d_gene: -
j_gene: TRBJ1-4

CDR3aa: CASSFLWAYEQYF
CDR3nt: TGTGCCAGCAGTTTTCTCTGGGCCTACGAGCAGTACTTC
abundance: -
v_gene: TRBV28
d_gene: -
j_gene: TRBJ2-7

CDR3aa: CASSQQGTHSPLHF
CDR3nt: TGTGCCAGCAGCCAACAGGGTACCCATTCACCCCTCCACTTT
abundance: once
v_gene: TRBV7-2
d_gene: -
j_gene: TRBJ1-6

CDR3aa: CASSQDLQQFF
CDR3nt: TGTGCCAGCAGCCAAGACCTCCAGCAGTTCTTC
abundance: -
v_gene: TRBV3-1/TRBV3-2
d_gene: -
j_gene: TRBJ2-1

CDR3aa: CAIRPPGQGSTEAFF
CDR3nt: TGTGCCATCAGACCCCCGGGACAGGGGTCCACTGAAGCTTTCTTT
abundance: once
v_gene: TRBV10-3
d_gene: TRBD1
j_gene: TRBJ1-1

CDR3aa: CASSLEWLAAEAFF
CDR3nt: TGCGCCAGCAGCTTGGAATGGCTAGCAGCTGAAGCTTTCTTT
abundance: few
v_gene: TRBV5-1
d_gene: -
j_gene: TRBJ1-1

CDR3aa: CASSFARRSSGDYNEQFF
CDR3nt: TGCGCCAGCAGCTTCGCTAGAAGGTCTTCGGGGGACTACAATGAGCAGTTCTTC
abundance: -
v_gene: TRBV5-1
d_gene: -
j_gene: TRBJ2-1

CDR3aa: CASSTRGAEAFF
CDR3nt: TGTGCCAGCAGTACCCGAGGGGCTGAAGCTTTCTTT
abundance: -
v_gene: TRBV6-5
d_gene: -
j_gene: TRBJ1-1

CDR3aa: CATSDLVTGELFF
CDR3nt: TGTGCCACCAGTGATTTGGTCACCGGGGAGCTGTTTTTT
abundance: -
v_gene: TRBV24-1
d_gene: -
j_gene: TRBJ2-2

CDR3aa: CASSFRTEMNTEAFF
CDR3nt: TGTGCCAGCAGTTTTCGGACAGAAATGAACACTGAAGCTTTCTTT
abundance: -
v_gene: TRBV6-5
d_gene: -
j_gene: TRBJ1-1

CDR3aa: CASSLSWAPQNYEQYF
CDR3nt: TGCGCCAGCAGCTTGTCATGGGCCCCTCAGAACTACGAGCAGTACTTC
abundance: -
v_gene: TRBV5-1
d_gene: -
j_gene: TRBJ2-7

CDR3aa: CASSLSGTAYEQYF
CDR3nt: TGCGCCAGCAGCTTGAGTGGGACAGCCTACGAGCAGTACTTC
abundance: -
v_gene: TRBV5-1
d_gene: TRBD1
j_gene: TRBJ2-7

CDR3aa: CASSAGGGWAYEQYF
CDR3nt: TGTGCCAGCAGCGCAGGGGGAGGATGGGCCTACGAGCAGTACTTC
abundance: -
v_gene: TRBV7-9
d_gene: -
j_gene: TRBJ2-7